Listed below are T cell receptor beta chains from one sample, sequenced in a study of T cell changes during pregnancy in multiple sclerosis. Assay: immunoSEQ multiplex PCR; the TCRdb copy retains only in-frame clones and omits some. The repertoire holds roughly 99,000 clones, about 90% seen once, with 2% to 3% in the top ten. Sequenced material: peripheral blood, taken after pregnancy. Every receptor here comes from a female donor in good health, enrolled as a control in a pregnancy study. CDR3s include the opening cysteine and the closing phenylalanine or tryptophan. A D gene is named only where the DNA matches it firmly. The size entry is marked missing in some rows and otherwise reads once, few, many or a size class.

V gene	clone size	J gene	D gene	CDR3 DNA	CDR3 protein
TRBV7-9	.	TRBJ1-1	TRBD1	TGTGCCAGCAGCTTGGACAGGGGGCAGGGAGGGGACACTGAAGCTTTCTTT	CASSLDRGQGGDTEAFF
TRBV27	.	TRBJ1-2	.	TGTGCCAGCAGTGGAAGGGGTGGCGGCTACACCTTC	CASSGRGGGYTF
TRBV11-3	.	TRBJ2-7	.	TGTGCCAGCAGCCCGAGGACAGGAGGGAACGAGCAGTACTTC	CASSPRTGGNEQYF
TRBV4-1	.	TRBJ2-1	.	TGCGCCAGCAGCCAAGATATTACAGTCAGCAATGAGCAGTTCTTC	CASSQDITVSNEQFF
TRBV29-1	.	TRBJ2-1	.	TGCAGCGTTGAAGATCCACAGATGGCCAAGTTCTTC	CSVEDPQMAKFF
TRBV6-6	.	TRBJ2-2	.	TGTGCCAGCAGCCCCGGGGGGCGGGCCGGGGAGCTGTTTTTT	CASSPGGRAGELFF
TRBV7-8	.	TRBJ1-2	.	TGTGCCAGCAGCTTAGCGTCGAGGAGCGGGGGCGGCTACACCTTC	CASSLASRSGGGYTF
TRBV2	few	TRBJ1-2	TRBD1	TGTGCCAGCAGTCCCGCTTACTCTGAGGGGGCGAGAGGCTACACCTTC	CASSPAYSEGARGYTF
TRBV7-3	.	TRBJ2-5	TRBD2	TGTGCCAGCAGCTTAACTAGCGGGGCCAAGACCCAGTACTTC	CASSLTSGAKTQYF
TRBV10-3	.	TRBJ1-5	.	TGTGCCATCAGTGAGACAGGGAAGGGGGATCAGCCCCAGCATTTT	CAISETGKGDQPQHF
TRBV7-9	.	TRBJ2-1	.	TGTGCCAGCAGCCCCCCTCGCAATGAGCAGTTCTTC	CASSPPRNEQFF
TRBV28	.	TRBJ1-1	TRBD1	TGTGCCAGCAGGAAGGACAGGGTAGGAGCTTTCTTT	CASRKDRVGAFF
TRBV5-6	.	TRBJ1-1	.	TGTGCCAGCAGCTTGGCCGGGTCCAACACTGAAGCTTTCTTT	CASSLAGSNTEAFF
TRBV30	.	TRBJ1-5	.	TGTGCCTGGAGCTTCAGGGGTTACAATCAGCCCCAGCATTTT	CAWSFRGYNQPQHF
TRBV29-1	.	TRBJ2-2	.	TGCAGCGTTGAAGAGGACAGTCCCGGGGAGCTGTTTTTT	CSVEEDSPGELFF
TRBV6-5	.	TRBJ1-2	.	TGTGCCAGCAGTTACTCGACAGCCCGCGGTGGCTATGGCTACACCTTC	CASSYSTARGGYGYTF
TRBV2	.	TRBJ2-7	.	TGTGCCAGCCACTCAAGGGGAGGCTACGAGCAGTACTTC	CASHSRGGYEQYF
TRBV29-1	.	TRBJ1-2	TRBD1	TGCAGCGTTCTACCGGACAGGGGTTATGGCTACACCTTC	CSVLPDRGYGYTF
TRBV11-1	.	TRBJ2-1	TRBD2	TGTGCCAGCAGGGGACTAGCGGGAGGAGGAAAGCAGTTCTTC	CASRGLAGGGKQFF
TRBV7-8	.	TRBJ1-6	TRBD1	TGTGCCAGCAGCGCTAGCCAGGGGGCGACTTATAATTCACCCCTCCACTTT	CASSASQGATYNSPLHF
TRBV11-3	.	TRBJ2-1	TRBD2	TGTGCCAGCAGCTTAGAGGGGGGGTCCTACAATGAGCAGTTCTTC	CASSLEGGSYNEQFF
TRBV30	.	TRBJ1-2	.	TGTGCCTGGAGTCCGCGCGGGGGGCTTTATGGCTACACCTTC	CAWSPRGGLYGYTF
TRBV28	.	TRBJ2-7	TRBD2	TGTGCCAGCAGTGAGGTGGGAGGGAGTGGATACGAGCAGTACTTC	CASSEVGGSGYEQYF
TRBV6-1	.	TRBJ2-3	TRBD2	TGTGCCACCGAGCGGGTTAGCGGGGTCACGGATACGCAGTATTTT	CATERVSGVTDTQYF
TRBV4-1	.	TRBJ2-2	TRBD1	TGCGCCAGCAGCCAAGCCAGGGGGCATGGCGGGGAGCTGTTTTTT	CASSQARGHGGELFF
TRBV7-9	.	TRBJ2-1	TRBD1	TGTGCCAGCAGCCCACAGGGGGCAGGGTACAATGAGCAGTTCTTC	CASSPQGAGYNEQFF
TRBV28	.	TRBJ2-7	TRBD2	TGTGCCAGCAGTTTGCCAGCGGGAGCCTCCTACGAGCAGTACTTC	CASSLPAGASYEQYF
TRBV28	.	TRBJ1-2	.	TGTGCCAGCAGTTTAATTGGCCCAGGAGGCTCGGGTGGCTACACCTTC	CASSLIGPGGSGGYTF
TRBV2	.	TRBJ1-5	TRBD1	TGTGCCAGCAGTGCCAGGGGGAATCAGCCCCAGCATTTT	CASSARGNQPQHF
TRBV28	once	TRBJ2-3	.	TGTGCCAGCGGCGGGACTCCACCATTAGATACGCAGTATTTT	CASGGTPPLDTQYF
TRBV11-1	.	TRBJ2-1	TRBD2	TGTGCCAGCAGCGGGATGAGCGGGGAAAGCTACAATGAGCAGTTCTTC	CASSGMSGESYNEQFF
TRBV6-5	.	TRBJ2-2	TRBD2	TGTGCCAGCAGCCGCCTCTCGGGAGGGCCCGGGGAGCTGTTTTTT	CASSRLSGGPGELFF
TRBV2	.	TRBJ1-5	.	TGTGCCAGCAGTCCTGAACTCGGGCAGCCCCAGCATTTT	CASSPELGQPQHF
TRBV11-2	few	TRBJ1-1	.	TGTGCCAGCAGCTTACGGGTGAACACTGAAGCTTTCTTT	CASSLRVNTEAFF
TRBV5-4	.	TRBJ2-6	TRBD1	TGTGCCAGCAGCGATAAGGGACAGAAACTTAAGACTGGGGCCAACGTCCTGACTTTC	CASSDKGQKLKTGANVLTF
TRBV11-3	.	TRBJ2-7	.	TGTGCCAGCAGCTTAGCTGGGGAGGCGCAGTACTTC	CASSLAGEAQYF
TRBV21-1	.	TRBJ1-4	.	TGTGCCAGCAGCAAAGTTATGCGACAGGGGGGCGAAAAACTGTTTTTT	CASSKVMRQGGEKLFF
TRBV28	few	TRBJ1-4	TRBD1	TGTGCCAGCAGTTCAGGGGGAAAACTGTTTTTT	CASSSGGKLFF
TRBV2	once	TRBJ2-7	.	TGTATTGCAGGGACTCGCCACGAGCAGTACTTC	CIAGTRHEQYF
TRBV2	once	TRBJ2-5	.	TGTGCCAGCACATACCTAGGAGCGGACCAAGAGACCCAGTACTTC	CASTYLGADQETQYF